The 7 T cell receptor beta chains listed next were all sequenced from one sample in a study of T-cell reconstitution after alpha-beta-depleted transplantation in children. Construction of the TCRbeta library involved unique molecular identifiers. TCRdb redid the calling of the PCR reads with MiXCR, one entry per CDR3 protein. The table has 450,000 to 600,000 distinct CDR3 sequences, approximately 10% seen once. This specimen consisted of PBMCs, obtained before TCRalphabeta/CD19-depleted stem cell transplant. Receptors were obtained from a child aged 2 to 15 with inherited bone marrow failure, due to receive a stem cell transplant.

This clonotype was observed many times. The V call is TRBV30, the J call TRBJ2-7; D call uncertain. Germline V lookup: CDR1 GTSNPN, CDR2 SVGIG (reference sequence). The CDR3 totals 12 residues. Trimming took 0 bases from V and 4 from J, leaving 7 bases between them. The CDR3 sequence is CAWSVSGYEQYF. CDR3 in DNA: TGTGCCTGGAGTGTATCCGGGTACGAGCAGTACTTC.

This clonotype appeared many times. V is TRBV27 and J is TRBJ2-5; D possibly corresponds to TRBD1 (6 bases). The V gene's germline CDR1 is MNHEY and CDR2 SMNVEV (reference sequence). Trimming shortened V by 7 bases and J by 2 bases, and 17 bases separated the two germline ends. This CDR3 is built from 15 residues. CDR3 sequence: CASKGDTSEQETQYF. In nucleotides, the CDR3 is TGTGCCAGCAAGGGGGACACGAGTGAACAAGAGACCCAGTACTTC.

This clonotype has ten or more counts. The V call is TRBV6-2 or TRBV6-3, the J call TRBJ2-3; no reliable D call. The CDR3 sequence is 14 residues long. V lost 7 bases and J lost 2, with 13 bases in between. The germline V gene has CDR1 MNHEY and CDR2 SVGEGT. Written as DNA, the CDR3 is TGTGCCAGCACCGGAAGGACGACCACAGATACGCAGTATTTT. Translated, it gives CASTGRTTTDTQYF.

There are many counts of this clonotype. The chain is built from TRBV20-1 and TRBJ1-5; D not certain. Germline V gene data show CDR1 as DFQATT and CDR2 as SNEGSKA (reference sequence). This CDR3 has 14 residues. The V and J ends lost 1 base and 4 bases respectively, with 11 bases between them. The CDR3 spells CSARGYRENQPQHF. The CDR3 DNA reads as TGCAGTGCTAGAGGATATAGGGAAAATCAGCCCCAGCATTTT.

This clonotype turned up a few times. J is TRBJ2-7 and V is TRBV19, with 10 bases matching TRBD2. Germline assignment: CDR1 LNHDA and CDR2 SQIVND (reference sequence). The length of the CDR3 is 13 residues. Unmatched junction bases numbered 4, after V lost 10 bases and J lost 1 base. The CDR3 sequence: CATQLAGSYEQYF. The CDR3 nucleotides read TGTGCCACCCAACTAGCGGGGTCCTACGAGCAGTACTTC.

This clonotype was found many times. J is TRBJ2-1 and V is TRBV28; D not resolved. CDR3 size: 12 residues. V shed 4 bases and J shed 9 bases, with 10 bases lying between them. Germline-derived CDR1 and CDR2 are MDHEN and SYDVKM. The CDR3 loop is CASSSAVGEQFF. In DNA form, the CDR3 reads TGTGCCAGCAGTTCCGCAGTGGGTGAGCAGTTCTTC.

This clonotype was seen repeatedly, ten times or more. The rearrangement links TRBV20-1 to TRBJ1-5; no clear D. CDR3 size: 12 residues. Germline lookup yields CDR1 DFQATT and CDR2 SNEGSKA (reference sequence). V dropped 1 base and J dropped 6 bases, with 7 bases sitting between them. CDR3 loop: CSARGGIQPQHF. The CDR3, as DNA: TGCAGTGCTAGAGGCGGGATTCAGCCCCAGCATTTT.